Listed here are 22 T cell receptor beta chains from one sample, sequenced in a study of vaccination effects on CD4 cells after COVID-19. TCRdb's table, derived via immunoSEQ multiplex PCR, lists solely in-frame clones and lacks some. The sample has about 47,000 clones, 55% to 75% seen once; the top ten hold 6.5% to 7.5%. Antigen specificity for these receptors is unknown. Having been cultured for around nine days, the cells underwent CD4+ T cell isolation. Participants each got two BNT162b2 or mRNA-1273 vaccine doses. This specimen was CD4+ T cells from PBMCs cultured without peptide, taken after COVID-19 vaccination. The source is a human donor who received a COVID-19 vaccine.

This chain uses TRBV5-4 with TRBJ2-2, with D possibly being TRBD1 (6 bases). CDR1 SGHNT and CDR2 YYREEE come from the germline V gene (reference sequence). Trimming pared 4 bases from V and 8 bases from J, leaving 21 bases between. CDR3 length: 16 residues. CDR3 DNA: TGTGCCAGCAGCCCGGACCCTACAGGGTTTAGAGGGGAGCTGTTTTTT. Encoded protein: CASSPDPTGFRGELFF.

The chain has TRBV5-4 and TRBJ2-3; 9 nucleotides align to TRBD2. The CDR3 covers 16 residues. The V segment lost 0 bases and the J segment 8 bases; nucleotides outside the gene matches: 10. Germline V lookup: CDR1 SGHNT, CDR2 YYREEE (reference sequence). In nucleotides, the CDR3 is TGTGCCAGCAGCTTGGAGCTTAGCGGGAGCTTAGGTACGCAGTATTTT. It encodes CASSLELSGSLGTQYF.

V is TRBV10-2 and J is TRBJ1-5; 7 positions match TRBD1. The germline gives CDR1 WSHSY, CDR2 SAAADI. The J segment lost 2 bases and the V segment lost 6 bases, leaving 7 bases of the junction unmatched. The CDR3 is made up of 15 amino acids. The CDR3 DNA reads TGCGCCAGCAGAGACAGGGCGGCGGGCAATCAGCCCCAGCATTTT. Translation gives CASRDRAAGNQPQHF.

The chain couples TRBV2 to TRBJ2-2; the D gene is possibly TRBD2 (6 bases). The CDR3 has 16 amino acids. CDR1 and CDR2 from the germline V gene are SNHLY and FYNNEI. V was cut by 4 bases and J by 1 base, with 13 bases left in between. The CDR3: CASSVFAGKNTGELFF. The CDR3 coding sequence is TGTGCCAGCAGTGTCTTCGCGGGGAAGAACACCGGGGAGCTGTTTTTT.

The chain joins TRBV7-9 to TRBJ1-2; possible D gene TRBD1, 5 bases. V shed 5 bases and J shed 6 bases, with 10 bases lying between them. This CDR3 comprises 12 residues. Germline-derived CDR1 and CDR2 are SEHNR and FQNEAQ (reference sequence). The CDR3 nucleotides read TGTGCCAGCAGCCCTCAGGGAAATGGCTACACCTTC. It translates to CASSPQGNGYTF.

The chain uses TRBV27 and TRBJ1-5; D is undetermined. Germline V gene data show CDR1 as MNHEY and CDR2 as SMNVEV (reference sequence). This CDR3 has 15 amino acids. Trimming shortened V by 0 bases and J by 4 bases, and 10 bases separated the two germline ends. CDR3 region: CASSLSGRINQPQHF. In DNA form, the CDR3 reads TGTGCCAGCAGTTTATCGGGCAGAATAAATCAGCCCCAGCATTTT.

The chain links TRBV7-6 to TRBJ2-7; D is unclear. The CDR3 sequence is 15 residues long. Trimming left V 3 bases short and J 0 bases short, with 12 bases between. From germline, CDR1 is SGHVS and CDR2 FNYEAQ. CDR3: CASSLGQWSSYEQYF. CDR3 sequence (DNA): TGTGCCAGCAGCTTGGGTCAGTGGAGCTCCTACGAGCAGTACTTC.

V usage is TRBV10-2 and J usage is TRBJ1-1; a possible D gene is TRBD1 (5 bases). CDR3 size: 14 residues. V was pared by 8 bases and J by 10 bases, with 23 bases between. Germline lookup yields CDR1 WSHSY and CDR2 SAAADI. CDR3 in DNA: TGCGCCAGCCTGGATCTCGGGGGGATATTGGGAGCTTTCTTT. It encodes CASLDLGGILGAFF.

In its sample, this clone was seen once. The chain employs TRBV29-1 and TRBJ2-5, with D perhaps TRBD2 (5 bases). Germline V gene lookup returns CDR1 SQVTM and CDR2 ANQGSEA. V was shortened by 7 bases and J by 4 bases, with 16 bases between the two germline ends. The CDR3 loop spans 13 amino acids. CDR3 amino acids: CSALGGARETQYF. The CDR3 DNA reads TGCAGCGCCCTCGGAGGTGCCCGAGAGACCCAGTACTTC.

The table lists this clone with a few counts. The chain carries TRBV6-5 and TRBJ2-7; 8 nucleotides match TRBD2. In germline, CDR1 is MNHEY, CDR2 SVGAGI. The V segment lost 6 bases and the J segment 2 bases; nucleotides outside the gene matches: 6. CDR3 length equals 14 residues. CDR3 loop: CASSASGRAYEQYF. CDR3 bases: TGTGCCAGCAGCGCCTCCGGGAGGGCCTACGAGCAGTACTTC.

The V and J genes are TRBV13 and TRBJ2-7; D is unresolved. Deletions cut 8 bases from V and 0 bases from J, with 11 bases between. The germline V gene encodes CDR1 PRHDT and CDR2 FYEKMQ (reference sequence). The CDR3 covers 13 residues. In DNA form, the CDR3 reads TGTGCCAGCCGCGTCGGCGGCTCCTACGAGCAGTACTTC. Amino acids: CASRVGGSYEQYF.

The V call is TRBV6-5, the J call TRBJ2-3, with D possibly matching TRBD2 (7 bases). Germline CDR1 and CDR2: MNHEY and SVGAGI. Trimming stripped 3 bases from V and 12 bases from J, with 16 bases between. This CDR3 has 13 amino acids. The CDR3 DNA reads TGTGCCAGCAGTTATAGTGGGGGGGCAACACAGTATTTT. Encoded protein: CASSYSGGATQYF.

The chain links TRBV5-4 to TRBJ1-6; 8 bases agree with TRBD1. The CDR3 has 14 amino acids. V was pared by 2 bases and J by 9 bases, with 4 bases of the junction left unmatched. Germline values: CDR1 SGHNT, CDR2 YYREEE (reference sequence). This chain's CDR3 is CASSFPGQVSPLHF. Written as DNA, the CDR3 is TGTGCCAGCAGCTTTCCGGGACAGGTTTCACCCCTCCACTTT.

The chain joins TRBV12-5 to TRBJ2-7; D is unresolved. Germline V gives CDR1 LGHNT, CDR2 FRNRAP. The CDR3 sequence is 15 residues long. Trimming cost V 0 bases and J 2 bases, with 11 bases left between them. The CDR3, as DNA: TGTGCTAGTGGTTTGGTACTGGGCGGAGCCTACGAGCAGTACTTC. This translates into CASGLVLGGAYEQYF.

The V and J genes are TRBV25-1 and TRBJ1-1; D gene unclear. CDR3 length: 14 amino acids. Trimming removed 3 bases at V and 0 bases at J, with 8 bases between. Germline V lookup: CDR1 MGHDK, CDR2 SYGVNS. CDR3 sequence: CASSDWKVNTEAFF. CDR3 sequence (DNA): TGTGCCAGCAGTGACTGGAAAGTGAACACTGAAGCTTTCTTT.

The CDR3 bases are TGTGCCAGCAACGACAGGGGAAAGCCCCAGCATTTT. This encodes CASNDRGKPQHF. The rearrangement uses TRBV27 and TRBJ1-5; 8 bases map to TRBD1. CDR3 size: 12 residues. Trimming removed 7 bases from V and 8 bases from J; junction bases left unmatched: 4. The germline V gene encodes CDR1 MNHEY and CDR2 SMNVEV (reference sequence).

This chain joins TRBV27 and TRBJ2-6; D assignment may be TRBD1 or TRBD2 (5 bases each). V was clipped by 5 bases and J by 0 bases, with 20 bases between them. CDR1 and CDR2 from the germline V gene are MNHEY and SMNVEV (reference sequence). CDR3 length: 19 amino acids. CDR3 region: CASSLGRPLRSSGANVLTF. CDR3 nucleotides: TGTGCCAGCAGTCTGGGACGGCCACTCCGAAGCTCTGGGGCCAACGTCCTGACTTTC.

The chain carries TRBV21-1 and TRBJ2-3; whether TRBD2, the table's D call, matches the DNA was not checked. TRBV21-1 constitutes a pseudogene. The CDR3 consists of 15 residues. The CDR3 coding sequence is TGTGCCAGCAGCGCCTCTAGCGACGACACAGATACGCAGTATTTT. Translating gives CASSASSDDTDTQYF.

V gene TRBV18 combines with J gene TRBJ2-7; D remains ambiguous. The CDR3 spans 13 residues. V gave up 3 bases and J gave up 7 bases, with 13 bases separating them. CDR1 is KGHSH and CDR2 is LQKENI in the germline V gene. CDR3 nucleotides: TGTGCCAGCTCACCGGCGGAATCCAGGGAGCAGTACTTC. This sequence encodes CASSPAESREQYF.

The V and J genes are TRBV7-8 and TRBJ1-1, with TRBD1 identical over 10 bases. This CDR3 comprises 17 residues. CDR1 SGHVS and CDR2 FQNEAQ come from the germline V gene. J gave up 4 bases and V 6 bases, and 14 bases lay outside the gene matches. In DNA form, the CDR3 reads TGTGCCAGCAGTACAAGGAGGACAGGGGGTCGCGGCACTGAAGCTTTCTTT. Translation gives CASSTRRTGGRGTEAFF.

The rearrangement links TRBV12-2 to TRBJ1-1; TRBD1 was called by the table and not checked on the DNA. TRBV12-2 is an annotated pseudogene. CDR3 length: 17 amino acids. Here the CDR3 reads CASRLRQGAYQNTEAFF. The CDR3 DNA reads as TGTGCAAGTCGCCTCCGACAGGGGGCTTACCAGAACACTGAAGCTTTCTTT.

This clone was detected a few times. J is TRBJ2-3 and V is TRBV7-8, with D possibly TRBD2 on 5 matching bases. The germline CDR1 and CDR2 sequences are SGHVS and FQNEAQ. This CDR3 has 14 residues. Between the trimmed V and J ends, which lost 4 bases and 3 bases, there was a span of 11 bases. The CDR3 nucleotides read TGTGCCAGCAGCTCCCTACGGGGTACAGATACGCAGTATTTT. The encoded protein is CASSSLRGTDTQYF.